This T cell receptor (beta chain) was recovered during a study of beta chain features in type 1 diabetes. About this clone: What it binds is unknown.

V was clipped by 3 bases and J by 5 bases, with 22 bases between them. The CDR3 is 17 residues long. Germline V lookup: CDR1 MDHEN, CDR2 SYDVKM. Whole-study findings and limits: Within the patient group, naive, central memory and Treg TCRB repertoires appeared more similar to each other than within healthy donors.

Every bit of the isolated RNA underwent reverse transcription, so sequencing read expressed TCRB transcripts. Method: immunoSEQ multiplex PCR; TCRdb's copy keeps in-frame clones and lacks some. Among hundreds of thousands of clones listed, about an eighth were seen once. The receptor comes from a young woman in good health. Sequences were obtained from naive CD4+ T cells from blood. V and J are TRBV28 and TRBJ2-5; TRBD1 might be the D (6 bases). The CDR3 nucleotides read TGTGCCAGCAGTTTTATATCCCAGACAGGCGCTAGGGAGACCCAGTACTTC. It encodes CASSFISQTGARETQYF.